These 18 T cell receptor beta chains originate from one sample sequenced in a study of blood T cell repertoires in COVID-19. Sequenced by immunoSEQ multiplex PCR; TCRdb stores in-frame clones only, minus some. The sample holds approximately 63,000 clones, about 90% seen once. The specimen sequenced was peripheral blood. All receptors come from a man older than 75 in a cohort sampled during active COVID-19.

This clone was seen a single time. The V gene is TRBV9, the J gene TRBJ2-5, with 7 positions matching TRBD1. Germline trimming cut 4 bases from V and 4 bases from J; bases unmatched to any gene: 10. The CDR3 spans 15 residues. Germline lookup yields CDR1 SGDLS and CDR2 YYNGEE. Written as DNA, the CDR3 is TGTGCCAGCAGCCCCCAGATAGGGGGCGCAGAGACCCAGTACTTC. This gives the protein CASSPQIGGAETQYF.

The chain recombines TRBV5-1 with TRBJ2-3; 8 positions agree with TRBD2. CDR3 length: 21 amino acids. Germline V gene sequence: CDR1 SGHRS, CDR2 YFSETQ. Losses at the gene ends were 2 bases for V and 0 bases for J; bases not matched to a gene: 20. The CDR3 bases are TGCGCCAGCAGCTTAGGGGAGCTACAGAGCGGGGGCCACAGCAGCACAGATACGCAGTATTTT. Protein sequence: CASSLGELQSGGHSSTDTQYF.

This chain's CDR3 is CASSLQGPYGYTF. DNA for the CDR3: TGTGCCAGCAGCTTACAGGGTCCCTATGGCTACACCTTC. J is TRBJ1-2 and V is TRBV7-2; D is perhaps TRBD1 (5 bases). The germline CDR1 and CDR2 sequences are SGHTA and FQGNSA. V gave up 2 bases and J gave up 4 bases, with 8 bases separating them. This CDR3 has 13 amino acids.

This chain uses TRBV18 with TRBJ2-7, with 7 nucleotides matching TRBD1. Germline CDR1 KGHSH, CDR2 LQKENI. The J segment lost 0 bases and the V segment lost 3 bases, leaving 8 bases of the junction unmatched. The CDR3 sequence is 16 residues long. CDR3 in DNA: TGTGCCAGCTCACCTGTTACAACAGGGGCCTCCTACGAGCAGTACTTC. This translates into CASSPVTTGASYEQYF. Filled out from reference TRBV18 and TRBJ2-7, the complete variable domain reads NAGVMQNPRHLVRRRGQEARLRCSPMKGHSHVYWYRQLPEEGLKFMVYLQKENIIDESGMPKERFSAEFPKEGPSILRIQQVVRGDSAAYFCASSPVTTGASYEQYFGPGTRLTVT.

The CDR3 DNA reads as TGTGCTAGTGGTAAGGACAGGCTTGAAGCTTTCTTT. Translation gives CASGKDRLEAFF. The chain employs TRBV12-5 and TRBJ1-1, with 7 nucleotides matching TRBD1. CDR3 size: 12 residues. The V and J ends lost 5 bases and 7 bases, in that order; junction bases with no gene match: 4. Germline values: CDR1 LGHNT, CDR2 FRNRAP.

J is TRBJ2-7 and V is TRBV18, with 9 bases aligning to TRBD2. The CDR3 loop spans 15 amino acids. Germline trimming cut 3 bases from V and 3 bases from J; bases unmatched to any gene: 6. Looked up from germline, CDR1 is KGHSH and CDR2 is LQKENI. This CDR3 reads CASSPPSGANYEQYF. DNA of the CDR3: TGTGCCAGCTCACCCCCTAGCGGGGCAAACTACGAGCAGTACTTC.

The chain uses TRBV4-3 and TRBJ1-5, with D perhaps matching TRBD1 (5 bases). Trimming removed 0 bases from V and 7 bases from J, with 13 bases in between. This CDR3 spans 15 amino acids. The germline CDR1 and CDR2 sequences are LGHNA and YSLEER. The CDR3 sequence is CASSQDYGGAQPQHF. The CDR3 region has the DNA TGCGCCAGCAGCCAAGATTACGGAGGGGCGCAGCCCCAGCATTTT.

The V gene is TRBV4-1, the J gene TRBJ1-1, with TRBD1 as a possible D gene (5 bases). V lost 4 bases to trimming and J lost 1 base, with 25 bases between them. This CDR3 is 19 amino acids long. CDR1 is MGHRA, CDR2 YSYEKL, per germline. The CDR3 sequence is CASSPSNGVRGFGNTEAFF. CDR3 coding DNA: TGCGCCAGCAGCCCCTCTAATGGGGTGCGGGGGTTCGGGAACACTGAAGCTTTCTTT.

The V and J genes are TRBV29-1 and TRBJ2-3; 7 bases match TRBD1. The CDR3 has 14 residues. V was clipped by 6 bases and J by 5 bases; unmatched bases: 11. Germline CDR1 reads SQVTM; CDR2 reads ANQGSEA. The CDR3 sequence is CSVGTDSDLDTQYF. CDR3 sequence (DNA): TGCAGCGTCGGGACAGATTCGGACCTAGATACGCAGTATTTT.

The V call is TRBV6-5, the J call TRBJ1-6, with a tentative D call TRBD1 (6 bases). Germline lookup yields CDR1 MNHEY and CDR2 SVGAGI. V lost 0 bases to trimming and J lost 12 bases, with 9 bases between them. The CDR3 spans 13 residues. Here the CDR3 reads CASSYSSRGPLHF. The CDR3 DNA is TGTGCCAGCAGTTACTCATCCAGGGGACCCCTCCACTTT.

V usage is TRBV4-1 and J usage is TRBJ1-1; no firm D call. Germline CDR1 reads MGHRA; CDR2 reads YSYEKL. CDR3 length: 14 amino acids. V was shortened by 0 bases and J by 3 bases, with 8 bases between the two germline ends. The CDR3 DNA reads TGCGCCAGCAGCCAAGATGGGAGGTACACTGAAGCTTTCTTT. Amino acids: CASSQDGRYTEAFF.

The V gene is TRBV2, the J gene TRBJ1-2; D not resolved. The CDR3 has 13 residues. Trimming took off 4 bases at V and 0 bases at J, with 6 bases between the two ends. Germline CDR1 and CDR2: SNHLY and FYNNEI. CDR3: CASSVAANYGYTF. DNA of the CDR3: TGTGCCAGCAGTGTTGCGGCTAACTATGGCTACACCTTC.

CDR3 amino acids: CASSKDSFTEAFF. The DNA of the CDR3 is TGTGCCAGCAGTAAGGACAGTTTCACTGAAGCTTTCTTT. The J gene is TRBJ1-1, the V gene TRBV6-2 or TRBV6-3, with D possibly TRBD1 on 6 matching bases. The V end lost 5 bases, the J end lost 4 bases, and 11 bases lay between the germline ends. CDR1 MNHEY and CDR2 SVGEGT come from the germline V gene. The length of the CDR3 is 13 residues.

V gene TRBV5-1 combines with J gene TRBJ1-1, with 7 bases aligning to TRBD1. The junction had 6 bases not matched to a gene; V was cut back by 7 bases and J by 0 bases. Germline values: CDR1 SGHRS, CDR2 YFSETQ. The CDR3 loop spans 14 amino acids. CDR3 nucleotides: TGCGCCAGCGGAACTGACAGGGTGAACACTGAAGCTTTCTTT. Its protein product is CASGTDRVNTEAFF.

In this sample, this clone turned up once. The V call is TRBV15, the J call TRBJ2-5; TRBD1 is a possible D gene (6 bases). Per the germline V gene, CDR1 is LNHNV and CDR2 is YYDKDF (reference sequence). The CDR3 length is 15 residues. Trimming took off 0 bases at V and 4 bases at J, with 12 bases between the two ends. CDR3 loop: CATSRDNGQRETQYF. The CDR3 DNA sequence: TGTGCCACCAGCAGAGATAACGGACAGAGAGAGACCCAGTACTTC.

This clone was seen a few times. This chain connects TRBV9 to TRBJ2-3; 9 bases match TRBD1. The CDR3 contains 16 residues. Unmatched junction bases numbered 6, after V lost 4 bases and J lost 0 bases. Germline CDR1 SGDLS, CDR2 YYNGEE. CDR3 in DNA: TGTGCCAGCAGCCCCCGGACAGGGGAAAGCACAGATACGCAGTATTTT. Protein product: CASSPRTGESTDTQYF.

The chain couples TRBV5-6 to TRBJ2-3; 7 nucleotides match TRBD2. V was clipped by 4 bases and J by 6 bases; unmatched bases: 14. Germline assignment: CDR1 SGHDT and CDR2 YYEEEE. This CDR3 contains 16 residues. Written as DNA, the CDR3 is TGTGCCAGCAGCCAAGGGCCAGCGGGGACGTACGATACGCAGTATTTT. This encodes CASSQGPAGTYDTQYF.

This clone was counted between two and nine times. The chain employs TRBV10-3 and TRBJ2-5; 8 nucleotides align to TRBD1. The V gene's germline CDR1 is ENHRY and CDR2 SYGVKD. V lost 2 bases, J lost 0 bases, and 5 bases stayed unmatched. The CDR3 runs to 16 residues. CDR3 residues: CAISERDRTYQETQYF. In DNA, the CDR3 is TGTGCCATCAGTGAGCGGGACAGGACATACCAAGAGACCCAGTACTTC.